This T cell receptor (beta chain) is from a study of T cells in Graves' hyperthyroidism and ophthalmopathy. Orbital computed tomography and thyroid ultrasound, together with serum TRAb and thyroxine and clinical symptoms, were used for diagnoses. The source of the PBMCs was around 10 ml of fresh peripheral blood. RNA transcripts were the template for amplifying TCR beta CDR3 regions. TCR CDR3 underwent first-round RT-PCR with the HTBI primer set. TCRdb itself ran the multiplex PCR reads through MiXCR, one entry per CDR3 protein. This sample has around 450,000 distinct CDR3 sequences, with roughly 13% found just once. This clonotype occurred many times. What it recognizes is unknown. Germline loops: CDR1 MNHEY, CDR2 SVGAGI. V lost 2 bases and J lost 0; bases outside the gene matches: 5. The CDR3 sequence is 16 residues long. Points from the study as a whole: Ophthalmopathy was distinguished from stable hyperthyroidism by 13 V-J signatures.

This receptor was obtained from a woman in her late teens or twenties with Graves' hyperthyroidism. The chain links TRBV6-5 to TRBJ2-3; 7 bases fit TRBD1. Sequenced: blood. CDR3 region: CASSYPTGVSTDTQYF. CDR3 sequence (DNA): TGTGCCAGCAGTTACCCCACAGGGGTCAGCACAGATACGCAGTATTTT.